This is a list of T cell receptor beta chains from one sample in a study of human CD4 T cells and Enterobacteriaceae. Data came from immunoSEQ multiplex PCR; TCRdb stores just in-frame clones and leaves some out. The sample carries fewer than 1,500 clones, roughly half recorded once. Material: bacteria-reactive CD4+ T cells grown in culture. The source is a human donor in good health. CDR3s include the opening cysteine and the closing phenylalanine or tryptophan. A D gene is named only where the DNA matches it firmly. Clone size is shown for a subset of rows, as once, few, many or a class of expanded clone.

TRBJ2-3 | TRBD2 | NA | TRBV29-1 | TGCAGCGTTGGGACTAGCGGCACAGATACGCAGTATTTT | CSVGTSGTDTQYF
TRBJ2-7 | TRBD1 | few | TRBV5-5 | TGTGCCAGCAGCCCATCCGGGACAGGGTCTCACGAGCAGTACTTC | CASSPSGTGSHEQYF
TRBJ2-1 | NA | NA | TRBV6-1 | TGTGCCAGCAGTGTAGGGGATAGGAGAAATGAGCAGTTCTTC | CASSVGDRRNEQFF
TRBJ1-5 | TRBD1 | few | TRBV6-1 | TGTGCCAGCAGCCCCGGACAGGGAAAGCCCCAGCATTTT | CASSPGQGKPQHF
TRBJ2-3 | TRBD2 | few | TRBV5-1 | TGCGCCAGCAGCTTGGGACTAGCGGGAGCGGATACGCAGTATTTT | CASSLGLAGADTQYF
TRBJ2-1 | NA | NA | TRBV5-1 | TGCGCCAGCAGCCTAGACCCGAGCTCCTACAATGAGCAGTTCTTC | CASSLDPSSYNEQFF
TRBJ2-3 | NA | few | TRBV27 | TGTGCCAGCAGCGCTGCTTTGGGTAGAACAGATACGCAGTATTTT | CASSAALGRTDTQYF
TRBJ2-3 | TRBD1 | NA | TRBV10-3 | TGTGCCATCAGTGCTGGGACAGGCGGCACAGATACGCAGTATTTT | CAISAGTGGTDTQYF
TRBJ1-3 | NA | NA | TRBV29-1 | TGCAGCGTGTCCCGCGGGCCTGGAAACACCATATATTTT | CSVSRGPGNTIYF
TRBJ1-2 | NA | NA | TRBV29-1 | TGCAGCGTTGCCGACAGGACTAACTATGGCTACACCTTC | CSVADRTNYGYTF
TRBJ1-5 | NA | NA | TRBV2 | TGTGCCAGCAGCGATAGCAATCAGCCCCAGCATTTT | CASSDSNQPQHF
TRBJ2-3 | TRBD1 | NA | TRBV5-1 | TGCGCCAGCAGCTCAACACAGGGGTTGGGGACAGATACGCAGTATTTT | CASSSTQGLGTDTQYF
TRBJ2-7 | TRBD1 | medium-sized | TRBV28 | TGTGCCAGCACCGGGACAGGGGGCGCCTACGAGCAGTACTTC | CASTGTGGAYEQYF
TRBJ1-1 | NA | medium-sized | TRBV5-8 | TGTGCCAGCAGGCATAATGGGGAAACTGAAGCTTTCTTT | CASRHNGETEAFF
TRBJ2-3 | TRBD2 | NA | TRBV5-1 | TGCGCCAGCAGCTCACTACCGGCGGGGGCAGATACGCAGTATTTT | CASSSLPAGADTQYF
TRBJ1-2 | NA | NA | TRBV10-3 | TGTGCCATCTTGTGGGGTACGCGAGAATCAGGGAACTATGGCTACACCTTC | CAILWGTRESGNYGYTF